The present TCR beta chain was sequenced within a study of cytomegalovirus exposure and HLA in healthy donors. Findings and caveats of the study: Cytomegalovirus association was assigned to over 150 TCR beta chains. Analyzed later, most CMV-associated TCR beta chains appeared HLA-restricted. Most TCR beta V segments were productive about 87% or about 30% of the time in an earlier analysis. Certain sequence variants were highly shared and formed a cluster, and this cluster was likely a sequencing artifact.

On this clone itself: The antigen remains unidentified.

Losses at the gene ends were 8 bases for V and 1 base for J; bases not matched to a gene: 9. Germline CDR1 MNHNS, CDR2 SASEGT. CDR3 length equals 15 residues. PCR employed 60 Vbeta and 13 Jbeta primers. Profiling relied on immunoSEQ multiplex PCR, and the TCRdb table lists in-frame clones only, not all of them. The data hold some 150,000 clones, with roughly 80% observed a single time. The genes are TRBV6-1 and TRBJ1-2; TRBD1 agrees at 8 bases. The receptor was derived from a woman younger than 45 in good health and CMV-seronegative. Sequencing was performed on PBMCs. CDR3 region: CASDPRTGLNYGYTF. CDR3 DNA sequence: TGTGCCAGCGACCCCAGGACAGGGCTTAACTATGGCTACACCTTC.